This is a list of T cell receptor beta chains from one sample in a study of blood T cell repertoires in COVID-19. The repertoire was sequenced with immunoSEQ multiplex PCR; TCRdb's copy has only in-frame clones and lacks some. The sample comprises tens of thousands of clones, 80% to 90% of which are singletons, and about 5% rests with the top ten. Sample: peripheral blood. The receptors stem from a woman between 45 and 65 years old with active COVID-19. The conserved cysteine and the conserved F or W are not part of the CDR3 here.

J | V | CDR3
TRBJ2-5 | TRBV19 | ASSINPGGGETQY
TRBJ2-1 | TRBV12-5 | ASGFGGSYNEQF
TRBJ2-7 | TRBV9 | ASSMTAGDYEQY
TRBJ1-2 | TRBV10-2 | ASSELTGGRYYGYT
TRBJ2-3 | TRBV10-3 | AISEGAKDTQY
TRBJ2-5 | TRBV14 | ASSSGQGAIQETQY
TRBJ2-3 | TRBV11-2 | ASSLVGGGKVAEDTQY
TRBJ1-3 | TRBV7-6 | ASSPLLRSGNTIY
TRBJ1-5 | TRBV3-1/TRBV3-2 | ASSQDLVQTGVGQPQH
TRBJ2-5 | TRBV7-9 | ASSWGGTLQETQY
TRBJ2-4 | TRBV2 | ASSEGRGADIQY
TRBJ1-5 | TRBV28 | ASSLSPGDSNQPQH
TRBJ2-7 | TRBV11-2 | ASSLEGQGRTRSSYEQY
TRBJ2-5 | TRBV10-1 | ASSAGFQRGTQY
TRBJ1-2 | TRBV9 | ASSGAGEPYGYT
TRBJ1-5 | TRBV3-1/TRBV3-2 | ASSLGTPYISNQPQH
TRBJ2-1 | TRBV4-1 | ASKIAGGTNNEQF
TRBJ2-7 | TRBV7-8 | ASSNPSRTTYEQY
TRBJ2-3 | TRBV5-6 | ASSLSRRVADTQY
TRBJ1-1 | TRBV4-1 | ASSTRTGNNTEAF
TRBJ2-1 | TRBV6-4 | ASSDAAGGPLGQF
TRBJ2-2 | TRBV5-1 | ASSLAGHETGELF
TRBJ2-3 | TRBV4-1 | ASSPGLATTSTDTQY
TRBJ2-2 | TRBV29-1 | SGDRGGGELF
TRBJ2-7 | TRBV30 | AWTEGGQYEQY
TRBJ2-7 | TRBV9 | ASSEGADNSYEQY
TRBJ2-3 | TRBV7-9 | ASRGQGASDTQY
TRBJ1-2 | TRBV5-8 | ASSFQTGGYGYT
TRBJ2-1 | TRBV11-3 | ASSVGWLAGGEVYNEQF
TRBJ1-1 | TRBV2 | ASSLRGPATEAF
TRBJ1-1 | TRBV19 | AAYRGDAHEAF
TRBJ2-1 | TRBV5-1 | ASSLMGAGADGEQF
TRBJ2-1 | TRBV6-2/TRBV6-3 | ASSYSTQRGRQF
TRBJ2-7 | TRBV12-5 | ASGLLRTGRSYEQY
TRBJ1-2 | TRBV6-5 | ASSYGTGDYGYT
TRBJ2-7 | TRBV2 | ASKTSDRGSYEQY